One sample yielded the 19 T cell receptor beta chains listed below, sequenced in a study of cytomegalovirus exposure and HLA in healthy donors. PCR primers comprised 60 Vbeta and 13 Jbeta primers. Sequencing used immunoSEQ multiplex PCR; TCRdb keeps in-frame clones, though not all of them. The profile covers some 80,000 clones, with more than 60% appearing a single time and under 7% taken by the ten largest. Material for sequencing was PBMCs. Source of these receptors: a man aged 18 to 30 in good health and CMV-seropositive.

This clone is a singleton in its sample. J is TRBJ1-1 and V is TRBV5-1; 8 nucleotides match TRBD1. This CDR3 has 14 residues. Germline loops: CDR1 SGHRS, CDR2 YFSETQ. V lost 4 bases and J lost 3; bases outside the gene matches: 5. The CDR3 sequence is CASSLQGEDTEAFF. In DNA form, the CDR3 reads TGCGCCAGCAGCCTACAGGGGGAGGACACTGAAGCTTTCTTT.

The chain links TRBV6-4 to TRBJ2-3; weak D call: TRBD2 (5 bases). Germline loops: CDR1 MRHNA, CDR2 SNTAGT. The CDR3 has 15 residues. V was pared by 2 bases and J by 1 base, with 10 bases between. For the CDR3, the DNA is TGTGCCAGCAGTGACGAGGGTTTCGGCACAGATACGCAGTATTTT. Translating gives CASSDEGFGTDTQYF.

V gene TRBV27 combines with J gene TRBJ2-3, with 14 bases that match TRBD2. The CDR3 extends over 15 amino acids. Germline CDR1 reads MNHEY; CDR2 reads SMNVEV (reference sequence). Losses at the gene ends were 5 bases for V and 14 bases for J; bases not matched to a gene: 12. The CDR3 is CASSPSRLAGGSVYF. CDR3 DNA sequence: TGTGCCAGCAGTCCGTCCCGACTAGCGGGAGGGTCGGTGTATTTT.

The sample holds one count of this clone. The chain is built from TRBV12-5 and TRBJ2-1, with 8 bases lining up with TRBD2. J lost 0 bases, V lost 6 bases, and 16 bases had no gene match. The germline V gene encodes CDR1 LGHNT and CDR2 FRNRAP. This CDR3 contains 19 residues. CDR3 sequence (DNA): TGTGCTAGTGGCCTGATCCTAGCGGGCTCCTCAAGCTCCTACAATGAGCAGTTCTTC. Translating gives CASGLILAGSSSSYNEQFF.

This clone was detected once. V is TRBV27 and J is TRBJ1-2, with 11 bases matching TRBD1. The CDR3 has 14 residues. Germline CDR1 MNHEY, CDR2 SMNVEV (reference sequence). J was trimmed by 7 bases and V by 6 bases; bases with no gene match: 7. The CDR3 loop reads CASSPGTGGFGYTF. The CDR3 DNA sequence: TGTGCCAGCAGCCCAGGGACAGGGGGATTTGGCTACACCTTC.

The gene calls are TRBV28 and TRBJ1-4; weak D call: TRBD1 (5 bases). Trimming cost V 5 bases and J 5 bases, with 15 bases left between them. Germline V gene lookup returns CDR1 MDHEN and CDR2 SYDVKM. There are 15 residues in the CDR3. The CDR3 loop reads CASSLLGTGNEKLFF. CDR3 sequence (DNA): TGTGCCAGCAGTCTTCTCGGGACTGGGAATGAAAAACTGTTTTTT.

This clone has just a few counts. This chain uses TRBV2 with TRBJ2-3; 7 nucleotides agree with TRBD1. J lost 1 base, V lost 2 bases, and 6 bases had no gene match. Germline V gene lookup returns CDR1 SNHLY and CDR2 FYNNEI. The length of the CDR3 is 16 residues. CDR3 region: CASSEFRGGRTDTQYF. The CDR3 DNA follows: TGTGCCAGCAGTGAATTTCGAGGGGGCCGCACAGATACGCAGTATTTT.

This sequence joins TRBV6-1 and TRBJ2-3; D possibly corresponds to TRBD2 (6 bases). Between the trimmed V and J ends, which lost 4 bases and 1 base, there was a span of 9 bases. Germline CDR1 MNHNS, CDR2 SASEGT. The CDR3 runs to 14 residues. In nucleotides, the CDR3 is TGTGCCAGCAGTGCAACGGGGGGCACAGATACGCAGTATTTT. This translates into CASSATGGTDTQYF.

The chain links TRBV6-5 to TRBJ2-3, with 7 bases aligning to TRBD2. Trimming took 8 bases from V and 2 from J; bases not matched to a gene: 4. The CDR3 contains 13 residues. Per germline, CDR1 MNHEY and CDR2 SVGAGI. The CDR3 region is CASGGGDTDTQYF. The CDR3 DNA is TGTGCCAGCGGGGGGGGAGACACAGATACGCAGTATTTT.

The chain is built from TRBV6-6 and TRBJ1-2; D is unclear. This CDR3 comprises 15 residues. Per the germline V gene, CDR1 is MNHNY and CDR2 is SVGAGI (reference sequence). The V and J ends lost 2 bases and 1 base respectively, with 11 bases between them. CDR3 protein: CASSYHGSGNYGYTF. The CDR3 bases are TGTGCCAGCAGTTACCACGGTTCCGGTAACTATGGCTACACCTTC.

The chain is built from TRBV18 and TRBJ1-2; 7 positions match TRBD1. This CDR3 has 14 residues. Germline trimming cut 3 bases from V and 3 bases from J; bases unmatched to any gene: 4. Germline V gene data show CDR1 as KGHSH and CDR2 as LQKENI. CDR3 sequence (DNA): TGTGCCAGCTCACCCGGACAGGCCCACTATGGCTACACCTTC. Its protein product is CASSPGQAHYGYTF. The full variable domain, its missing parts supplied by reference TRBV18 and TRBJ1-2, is NAGVMQNPRHLVRRRGQEARLRCSPMKGHSHVYWYRQLPEEGLKFMVYLQKENIIDESGMPKERFSAEFPKEGPSILRIQQVVRGDSAAYFCASSPGQAHYGYTFGSGTRLTVV.

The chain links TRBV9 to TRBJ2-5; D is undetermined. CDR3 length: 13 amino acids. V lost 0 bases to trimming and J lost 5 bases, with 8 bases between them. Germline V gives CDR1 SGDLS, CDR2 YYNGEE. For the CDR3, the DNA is TGTGCCAGCAGCGTAGCCAGCGTGGAGACCCAGTACTTC. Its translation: CASSVASVETQYF.

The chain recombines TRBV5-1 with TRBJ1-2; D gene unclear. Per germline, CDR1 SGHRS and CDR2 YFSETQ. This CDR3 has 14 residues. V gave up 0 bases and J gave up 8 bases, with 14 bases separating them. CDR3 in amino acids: CASSLAVGSEGYTF. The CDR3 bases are TGCGCCAGCAGCTTGGCCGTAGGAAGCGAAGGCTACACCTTC.

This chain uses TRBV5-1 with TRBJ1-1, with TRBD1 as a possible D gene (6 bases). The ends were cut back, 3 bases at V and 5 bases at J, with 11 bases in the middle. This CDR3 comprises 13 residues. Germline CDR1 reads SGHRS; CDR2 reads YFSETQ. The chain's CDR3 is CASSSGTLTEAFF. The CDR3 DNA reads TGCGCCAGCAGCTCTGGGACACTTACTGAAGCTTTCTTT.

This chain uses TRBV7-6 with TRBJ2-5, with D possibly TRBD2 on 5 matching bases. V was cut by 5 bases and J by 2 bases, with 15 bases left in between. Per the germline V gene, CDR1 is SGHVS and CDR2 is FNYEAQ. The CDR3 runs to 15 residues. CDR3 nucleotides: TGTGCCAGCAGCACCAGCGGTCTATATCAAGAGACCCAGTACTTC. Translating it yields CASSTSGLYQETQYF.

The CDR3 region has the DNA TGTGCCAGCAGTTTCGGGACTAGCGGGAAGGAGCAGTTCTTC. It encodes CASSFGTSGKEQFF. V and J are TRBV27 and TRBJ2-1, with TRBD2 identical over 13 bases. Germline CDR1 reads MNHEY; CDR2 reads SMNVEV (reference sequence). CDR3 length: 14 amino acids. J was trimmed by 10 bases and V by 3 bases; bases with no gene match: 3.

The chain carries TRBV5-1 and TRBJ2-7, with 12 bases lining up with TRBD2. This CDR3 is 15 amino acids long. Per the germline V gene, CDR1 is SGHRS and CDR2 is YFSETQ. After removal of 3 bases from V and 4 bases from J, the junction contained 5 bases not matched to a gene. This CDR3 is CASSSSGRVSYEQYF. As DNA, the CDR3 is TGCGCCAGCAGCTCTAGCGGGAGGGTCTCGTACGAGCAGTACTTC.

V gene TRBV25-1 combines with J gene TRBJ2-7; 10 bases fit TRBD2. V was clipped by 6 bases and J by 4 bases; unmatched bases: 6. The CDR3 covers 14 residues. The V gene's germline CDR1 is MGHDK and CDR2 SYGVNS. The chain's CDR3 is CASSPLAGAYEQYF. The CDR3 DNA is TGTGCCAGCAGCCCCCTAGCGGGAGCTTACGAGCAGTACTTC.

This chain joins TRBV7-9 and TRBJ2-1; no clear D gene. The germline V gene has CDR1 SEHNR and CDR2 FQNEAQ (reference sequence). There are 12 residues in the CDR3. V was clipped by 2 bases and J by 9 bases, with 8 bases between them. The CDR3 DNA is TGTGCCAGCAGCTTACAGCGAAGTGAGCAGTTCTTC. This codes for CASSLQRSEQFF.